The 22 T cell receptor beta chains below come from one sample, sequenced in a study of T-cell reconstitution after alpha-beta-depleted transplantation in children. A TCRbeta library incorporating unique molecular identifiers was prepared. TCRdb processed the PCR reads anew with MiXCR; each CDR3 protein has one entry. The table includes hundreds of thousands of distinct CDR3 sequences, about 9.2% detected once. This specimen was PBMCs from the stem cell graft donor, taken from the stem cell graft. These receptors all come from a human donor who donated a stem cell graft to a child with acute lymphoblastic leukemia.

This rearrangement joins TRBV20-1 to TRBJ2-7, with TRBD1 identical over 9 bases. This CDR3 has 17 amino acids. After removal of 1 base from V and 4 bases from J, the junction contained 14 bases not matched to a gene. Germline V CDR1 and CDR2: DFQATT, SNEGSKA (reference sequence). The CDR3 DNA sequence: TGCAGTGCTAGAGGAACCGGGACAGGGTTTTCTGCGTACGAGCAGTACTTC. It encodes CSARGTGTGFSAYEQYF.

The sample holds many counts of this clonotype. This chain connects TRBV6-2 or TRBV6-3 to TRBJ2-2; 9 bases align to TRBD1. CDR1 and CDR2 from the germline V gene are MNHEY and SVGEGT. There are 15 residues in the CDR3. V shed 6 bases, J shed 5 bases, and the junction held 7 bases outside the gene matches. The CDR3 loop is CASRTGGVSTGELFF. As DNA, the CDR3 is TGTGCCAGCAGGACAGGGGGGGTTTCGACCGGGGAGCTGTTTTTT.

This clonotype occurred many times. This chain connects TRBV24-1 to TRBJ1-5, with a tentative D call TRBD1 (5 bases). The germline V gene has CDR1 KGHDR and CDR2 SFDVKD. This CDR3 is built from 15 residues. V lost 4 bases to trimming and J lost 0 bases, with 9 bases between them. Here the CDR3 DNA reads TGTGCCACCAGTGACGGGACGGATAGCAATCAGCCCCAGCATTTT. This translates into CATSDGTDSNQPQHF.

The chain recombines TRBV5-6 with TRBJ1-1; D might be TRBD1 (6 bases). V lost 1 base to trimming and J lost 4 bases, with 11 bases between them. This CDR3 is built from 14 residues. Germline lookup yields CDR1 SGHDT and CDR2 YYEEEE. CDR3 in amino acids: CASSLLGQRTEAFF. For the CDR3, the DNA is TGTGCCAGCAGCTTGCTAGGACAGCGCACTGAAGCTTTCTTT.

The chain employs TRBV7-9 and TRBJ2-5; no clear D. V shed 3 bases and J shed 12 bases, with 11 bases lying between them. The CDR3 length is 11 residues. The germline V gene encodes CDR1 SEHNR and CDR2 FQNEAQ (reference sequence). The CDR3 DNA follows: TGTGCCAGCAGCTTTTCGGAGATAGAGTACTTC. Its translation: CASSFSEIEYF.

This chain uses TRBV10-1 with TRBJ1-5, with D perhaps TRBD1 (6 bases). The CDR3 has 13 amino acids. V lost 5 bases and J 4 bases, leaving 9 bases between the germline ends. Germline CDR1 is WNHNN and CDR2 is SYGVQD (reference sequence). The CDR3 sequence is CASSQTGNQPQHF. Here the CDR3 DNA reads TGCGCCAGCAGTCAAACAGGGAATCAGCCCCAGCATTTT.

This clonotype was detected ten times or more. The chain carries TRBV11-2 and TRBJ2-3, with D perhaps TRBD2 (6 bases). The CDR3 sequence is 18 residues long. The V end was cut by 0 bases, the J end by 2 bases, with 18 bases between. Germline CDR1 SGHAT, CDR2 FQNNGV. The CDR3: CASSLDLARGATTDTQYF. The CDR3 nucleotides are TGTGCCAGCAGCTTAGATTTGGCGCGGGGAGCAACCACAGATACGCAGTATTTT.

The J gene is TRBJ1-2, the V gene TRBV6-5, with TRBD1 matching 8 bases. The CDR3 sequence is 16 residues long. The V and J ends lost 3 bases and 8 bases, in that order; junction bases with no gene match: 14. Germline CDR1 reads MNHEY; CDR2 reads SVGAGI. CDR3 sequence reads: CASSYAGGRESWGYTF. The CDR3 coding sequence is TGTGCCAGCAGTTATGCAGGGGGCCGCGAATCATGGGGCTACACCTTC.

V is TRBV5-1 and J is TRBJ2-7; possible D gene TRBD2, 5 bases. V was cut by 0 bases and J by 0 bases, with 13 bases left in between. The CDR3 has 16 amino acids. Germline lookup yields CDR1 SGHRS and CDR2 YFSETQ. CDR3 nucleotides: TGCGCCAGCAGCTTGGCGTTCGTCGGGGTCTCCTACGAGCAGTACTTC. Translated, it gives CASSLAFVGVSYEQYF.

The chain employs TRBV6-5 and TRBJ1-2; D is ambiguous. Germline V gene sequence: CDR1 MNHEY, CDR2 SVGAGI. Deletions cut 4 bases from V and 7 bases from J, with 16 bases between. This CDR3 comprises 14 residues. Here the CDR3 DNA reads TGTGCCAGCAGTTTCAGCCCACGGGAGGGTGGCTACACCTTC. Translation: CASSFSPREGGYTF.

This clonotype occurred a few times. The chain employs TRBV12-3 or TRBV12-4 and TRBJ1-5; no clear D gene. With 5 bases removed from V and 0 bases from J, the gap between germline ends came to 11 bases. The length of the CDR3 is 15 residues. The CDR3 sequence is CASSRADLSNQPQHF. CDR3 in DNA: TGTGCCAGCAGTAGGGCGGATCTTAGCAATCAGCCCCAGCATTTT.

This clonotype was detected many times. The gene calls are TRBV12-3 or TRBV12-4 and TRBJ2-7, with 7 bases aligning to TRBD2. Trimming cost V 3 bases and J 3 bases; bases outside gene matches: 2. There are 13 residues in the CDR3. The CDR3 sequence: CASSFERGYEQYF. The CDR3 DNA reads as TGTGCCAGCAGTTTCGAGCGGGGCTACGAGCAGTACTTC.

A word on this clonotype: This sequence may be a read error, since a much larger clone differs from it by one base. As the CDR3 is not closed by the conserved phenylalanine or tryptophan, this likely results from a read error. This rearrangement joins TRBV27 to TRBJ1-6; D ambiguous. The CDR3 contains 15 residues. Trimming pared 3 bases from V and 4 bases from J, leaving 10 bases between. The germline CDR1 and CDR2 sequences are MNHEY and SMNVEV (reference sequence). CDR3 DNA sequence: TGTGCCAGCAGTTTTTCCGGACGGTATAATTCACCCCTCCACTAT. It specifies CASSFSGRYNSPLHY.

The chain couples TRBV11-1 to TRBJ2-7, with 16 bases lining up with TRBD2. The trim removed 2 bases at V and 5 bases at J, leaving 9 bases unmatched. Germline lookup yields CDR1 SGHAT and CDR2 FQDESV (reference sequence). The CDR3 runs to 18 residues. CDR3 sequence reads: CASSLLPGLAGGPDEQYF. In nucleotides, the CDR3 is TGTGCCAGCAGCTTACTGCCGGGACTAGCGGGGGGGCCCGACGAGCAGTACTTC.

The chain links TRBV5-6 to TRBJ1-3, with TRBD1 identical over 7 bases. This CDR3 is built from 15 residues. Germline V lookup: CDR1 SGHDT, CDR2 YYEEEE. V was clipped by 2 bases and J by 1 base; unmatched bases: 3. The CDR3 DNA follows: TGTGCCAGCAGCTTCCGGGACAGATCTGGAAACACCATATATTTT. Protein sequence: CASSFRDRSGNTIYF.

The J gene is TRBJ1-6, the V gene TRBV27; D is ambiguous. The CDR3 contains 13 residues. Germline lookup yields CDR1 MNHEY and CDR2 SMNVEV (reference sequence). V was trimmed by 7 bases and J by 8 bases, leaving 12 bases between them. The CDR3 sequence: CASKLSFYSPLHF. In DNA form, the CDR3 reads TGTGCCAGCAAGCTCAGTTTCTATTCACCCCTCCACTTT.

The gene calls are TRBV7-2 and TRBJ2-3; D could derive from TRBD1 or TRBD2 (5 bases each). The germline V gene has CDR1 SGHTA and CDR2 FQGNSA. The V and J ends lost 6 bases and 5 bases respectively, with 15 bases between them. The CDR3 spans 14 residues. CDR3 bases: TGTGCCAGCAGTGATAGGTTTGGGGGAGATACGCAGTATTTT. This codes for CASSDRFGGDTQYF.

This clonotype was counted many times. CDR3 sequence reads: CASSGLAGFTDTQYF. The CDR3 DNA follows: TGTGCCAGCAGCGGACTAGCGGGGTTCACAGATACGCAGTATTTT. The V gene is TRBV9, the J gene TRBJ2-3, with 11 nucleotides matching TRBD2. Trimming took 3 bases from V and 2 from J; bases not matched to a gene: 2. The CDR3 totals 15 residues. Germline V gene lookup returns CDR1 SGDLS and CDR2 YYNGEE.

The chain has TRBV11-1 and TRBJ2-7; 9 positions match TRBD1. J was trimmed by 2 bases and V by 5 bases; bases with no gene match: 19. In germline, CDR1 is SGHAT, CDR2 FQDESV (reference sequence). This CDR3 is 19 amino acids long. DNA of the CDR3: TGTGCCAGCAGCAATGGCGGGGGACAGGGAGGATTCTCCACCTACGAGCAGTACTTC. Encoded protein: CASSNGGGQGGFSTYEQYF.

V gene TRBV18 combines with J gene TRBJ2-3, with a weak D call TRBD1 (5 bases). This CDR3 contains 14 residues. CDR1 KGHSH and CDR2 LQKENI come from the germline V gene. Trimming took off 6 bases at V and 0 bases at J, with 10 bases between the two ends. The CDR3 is CASSRSGSTDTQYF. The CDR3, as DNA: TGTGCCAGCTCGCGTTCAGGGAGCACAGATACGCAGTATTTT.

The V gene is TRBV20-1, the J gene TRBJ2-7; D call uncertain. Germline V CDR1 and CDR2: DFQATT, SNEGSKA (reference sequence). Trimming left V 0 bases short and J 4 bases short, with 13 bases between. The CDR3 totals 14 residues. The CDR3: CSARDRVTNYEQYF. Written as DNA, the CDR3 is TGCAGTGCTAGAGATCGGGTGACAAATTACGAGCAGTACTTC.

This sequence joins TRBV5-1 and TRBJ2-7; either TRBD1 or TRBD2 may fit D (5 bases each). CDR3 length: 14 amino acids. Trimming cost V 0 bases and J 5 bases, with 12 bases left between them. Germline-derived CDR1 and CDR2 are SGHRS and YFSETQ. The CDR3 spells CASSLVDGANEQYF. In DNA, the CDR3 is TGCGCCAGCAGCTTGGTGGACGGGGCCAACGAGCAGTACTTC. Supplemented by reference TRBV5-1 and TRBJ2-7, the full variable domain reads KAGVTQTPRYLIKTRGQQVTLSCSPISGHRSVSWYQQTPGQGLQFLFEYFSETQRNKGNFPGRFSGRQFSNSRSEMNVSTLELGDSALYLCASSLVDGANEQYFGPGTRLTVT.